The clone carrying this T cell receptor (beta chain) came up many times. This entry is derived from a study of blood T cell repertoires in COVID-19. In the study overall: T cells, B-cell-depleted T cells, or PBMCs supplied cDNA or gDNA.

Methods used by the authors: Amplification with reference gene primers provided the estimates of nucleated cell counts. TCRdb keeps only in-frame clones here, not all; method: immunoSEQ multiplex PCR. The V and J calls and the clone size are those of that table, but D and trimming were determined from the DNA. The sample lists approximately 200,000 clones, under 80% occurring once. V lost 8 bases, J lost 2 bases, and 9 bases stayed unmatched. The CDR3 runs to 16 residues. CDR1 and CDR2 (germline): SNHLY, FYNNEI. The sample comprised peripheral blood. This chain connects TRBV2 to TRBJ2-3; 11 bases fit TRBD2. The receptor was derived from a woman between 45 and 60 years old with acute or convalescent COVID-19. The CDR3 region is CASAPTSGATTDTQYF. The CDR3 nucleotides read TGTGCCAGCGCCCCGACTAGCGGGGCCACCACAGATACGCAGTATTTT.